The sequence of this TCR beta chain was determined in a study of CXCR3-negative and CXCR3-positive naive CD8 T cells. In preparing the TRB cDNA libraries, 5' RACE with UMI labels was used. For each CDR3 protein, TCRdb gives one entry from its re-call of the 5' RACE reads, without DNA. The sample includes 35,000 to 40,000 distinct CDR3 sequences. Study-wide results and caveats: Naive subsets displayed similar surface CD5, and TCR strength was inferred from TRB CDR3 properties. Memory cells differed in TRBV-TRBJ usage, but naive CXCR3-negative and CXCR3-positive cells had similar usage.

CDR1 is LNHDA, CDR2 SQIVND, per germline (reference sequence). This CDR3 contains 15 residues. As regards this clonotype: Its specificity is not known.

Sorts performed in triplicate captured roughly 300,000 cells each from every CD8+ T cell subset. The sequenced sample was memory CD8+ T cells from blood. The receptor's source is a human donor in good health. Some clones in this sample may be carry-over from other donors' samples. V and J are TRBV19 and TRBJ2-1; TCRdb reports TRBD1, a call that lacks DNA to check it against. This CDR3 is CASSIRGEAYNEQFF.